Sequencing of this TCR beta chain was carried out in a study of identical twins. Whole-study findings and limits: There were fewer insertions in abundant cord blood beta clonotypes, but memory repertoires showed no such pattern. Twin-shared out-of-frame alpha sequences were enriched for low generation probability. Out-of-frame sharing of TCR alpha in monozygotic twins was underestimated by models.

This CDR3 has 17 residues. Per germline, CDR1 MDHEN and CDR2 SYDVKM. Trimming cost V 6 bases and J 2 bases; bases outside gene matches: 11. Remarks on this clonotype: Antigen specificity is unknown.

A single record per CDR3 protein comes from TCRdb applying MiXCR to the 5' RACE reads. There are about 480,000 distinct CDR3 sequences in the sample; 14% occur only once, and roughly 0.5% lies in the top ten. The data were also submitted as part of a second study, on yellow fever vaccine responses in identical twins. That paper states: Reports say the vaccine T cell response in twins looked partly convergent and partly personalized.

The sequence came from a young woman in good health. V and J are TRBV28 and TRBJ2-3; 10 bases agree with TRBD2. The sequenced sample consisted of CD4+ T cells sorted from blood. CDR3 DNA: TGTGCCAGCAGCCCCGGAGGTAGCGGGAGGCTCACAGATACGCAGTATTTT. Encoded protein: CASSPGGSGRLTDTQYF. The whole variable domain, filled in from reference TRBV28 and TRBJ2-3, reads DVKVTQSSRYLVKRTGEKVFLECVQDMDHENMFWYRQDPGLGLRLIYFSYDVKMKEKGDIPEGYSVSREKKERFSLILESASTNQTSMYLCASSPGGSGRLTDTQYFGPGTRLTVL.